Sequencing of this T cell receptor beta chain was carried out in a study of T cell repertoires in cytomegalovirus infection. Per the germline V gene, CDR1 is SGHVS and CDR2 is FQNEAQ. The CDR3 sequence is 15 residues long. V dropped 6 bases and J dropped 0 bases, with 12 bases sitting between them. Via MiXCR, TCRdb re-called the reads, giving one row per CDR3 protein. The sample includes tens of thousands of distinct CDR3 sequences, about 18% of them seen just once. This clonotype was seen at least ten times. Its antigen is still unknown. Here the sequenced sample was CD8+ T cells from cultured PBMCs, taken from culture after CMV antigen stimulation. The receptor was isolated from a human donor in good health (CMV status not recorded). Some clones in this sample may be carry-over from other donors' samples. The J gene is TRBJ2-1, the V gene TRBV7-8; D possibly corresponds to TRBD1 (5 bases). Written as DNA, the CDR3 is TGTGCCAGCAGTGACAGCTTAGGCTCCTACAATGAGCAGTTCTTC. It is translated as CASSDSLGSYNEQFF.